These 14 T cell receptor beta chains share one sample of origin, sequenced in a study of pediatric ulcerative colitis. Using immunoSEQ multiplex PCR, the repertoire was profiled, and TCRdb retains in-frame clones only, with some absent. The repertoire consists of roughly 10,000 clones, with 88% occurring once and the leading ten covering around 7%. Sequencing was carried out using blood. These receptor sequences come from a girl aged 5 to 17 with moderate ulcerative colitis.

This clone was observed a handful of times. This sequence joins TRBV10-1 and TRBJ1-5, with 7 positions matching TRBD1. CDR3 length: 16 residues. CDR1 and CDR2 (germline): WNHNN, SYGVQD (reference sequence). Losses at the gene ends were 5 bases for V and 0 bases for J; bases not matched to a gene: 7. The CDR3 sequence: CASSNRGRHSNQPQHF. CDR3 sequence (DNA): TGCGCCAGCAGTAATAGGGGGCGGCATAGCAATCAGCCCCAGCATTTT.

This sequence joins TRBV6-1 and TRBJ2-7; the D gene is possibly TRBD1 (5 bases). The CDR3 contains 13 residues. Looked up from germline, CDR1 is MNHNS and CDR2 is SASEGT. The V gene lost 6 bases and the J gene lost 6 bases, with 15 bases spanning the gap. The CDR3 region is CASRLTGSPEQYF. The CDR3 bases are TGTGCCAGCAGACTCACAGGATCCCCCGAGCAGTACTTC.

This chain joins TRBV9 and TRBJ2-1, with 9 bases matching TRBD2. Germline CDR1 is SGDLS and CDR2 is YYNGEE. Unmatched junction bases numbered 4, after V lost 4 bases and J lost 2 bases. CDR3 length equals 15 residues. Here the CDR3 reads CASSQGLATYNEQFF. The CDR3 DNA sequence: TGTGCCAGCAGCCAAGGACTAGCGACCTACAATGAGCAGTTCTTC.

The rearrangement uses TRBV7-8 and TRBJ2-7; possible D gene TRBD1, 5 bases. The V end lost 1 base, the J end lost 0 bases, and 10 bases lay between the germline ends. There are 15 residues in the CDR3. Germline values: CDR1 SGHVS, CDR2 FQNEAQ. The CDR3 nucleotides read TGTGCCAGCAGCTTAGTCAGGGATCCCTCCTACGAGCAGTACTTC. It yields the protein CASSLVRDPSYEQYF.

V gene TRBV5-1 combines with J gene TRBJ2-6; D is perhaps TRBD1 (5 bases). This CDR3 region has 17 residues. CDR1 and CDR2 from the germline V gene are SGHRS and YFSETQ. The germline V and J ends were trimmed by 3 bases and 2 bases, with 15 bases remaining between them. In DNA, the CDR3 is TGCGCCAGCAGCTCCGATGGCACAGGTGCTGGGGCCAACGTCCTGACTTTC. Protein: CASSSDGTGAGANVLTF. Drawing the rest from reference TRBV5-1 and TRBJ2-6, the complete variable domain is KAGVTQTPRYLIKTRGQQVTLSCSPISGHRSVSWYQQTPGQGLQFLFEYFSETQRNKGNFPGRFSGRQFSNSRSEMNVSTLELGDSALYLCASSSDGTGAGANVLTFGAGSRLTVL.

The chain recombines TRBV7-6 with TRBJ2-5; TRBD1 matches at 8 bases. The germline V gene has CDR1 SGHVS and CDR2 FNYEAQ. The V and J ends lost 2 bases and 5 bases, in that order; junction bases with no gene match: 13. CDR3 length equals 17 residues. The CDR3: CASSLRVPGGRGETQYF. In nucleotides, the CDR3 is TGTGCCAGCAGCTTACGGGTGCCAGGGGGCCGCGGGGAGACCCAGTACTTC.

CDR3 protein: CASSVVSEWGYNEQFF. The CDR3 coding sequence is TGTGCCAGCAGCGTAGTTTCGGAATGGGGCTACAATGAGCAGTTCTTC. The J gene is TRBJ2-1, the V gene TRBV9; D gene unclear. Germline V gene data show CDR1 as SGDLS and CDR2 as YYNGEE. The CDR3 runs to 16 residues. V lost 0 bases and J 3 bases, leaving 13 bases between the germline ends.

The V gene is TRBV10-2, the J gene TRBJ2-5; tentatively, D is TRBD2 (6 bases). This CDR3 contains 15 residues. The germline gives CDR1 WSHSY, CDR2 SAAADI. Trimming stripped 6 bases from V and 0 bases from J, with 14 bases between. Here the CDR3 reads CASRQIRDYQETQYF. For the CDR3, the DNA is TGCGCCAGCAGACAAATCCGGGACTACCAAGAGACCCAGTACTTC.

This chain joins TRBV5-1 and TRBJ2-1; TRBD2 matches at 9 bases. V shed 0 bases and J 5 bases; nucleotides not matched to a gene: 0. Germline CDR1 SGHRS, CDR2 YFSETQ. CDR3 length: 14 residues. For the CDR3, the DNA is TGCGCCAGCAGCTTGGGACTAGCGGACAATGAGCAGTTCTTC. Its translation: CASSLGLADNEQFF.

This chain links TRBV5-1 with TRBJ2-5; no clear D gene. Deletions cut 0 bases from V and 5 bases from J, with 14 bases between. The germline V gene has CDR1 SGHRS and CDR2 YFSETQ. The CDR3 consists of 15 residues. The CDR3 region is CASSLALESGETQYF. The CDR3, as DNA: TGCGCCAGCAGCTTGGCCTTGGAATCCGGTGAGACCCAGTACTTC.

V is TRBV2 and J is TRBJ2-5; D is unclear. Trimming cost V 7 bases and J 2 bases, with 11 bases left between them. The length of the CDR3 is 13 residues. Per the germline V gene, CDR1 is SNHLY and CDR2 is FYNNEI. The CDR3 spells CASISDRQETQYF. Written as DNA, the CDR3 is TGTGCCAGCATCTCTGACCGGCAAGAGACCCAGTACTTC.

The J gene is TRBJ2-7, the V gene TRBV27; 8 positions match TRBD1. The CDR3 contains 14 residues. Trimming took 5 bases from V and 2 from J; bases not matched to a gene: 5. CDR1 and CDR2 (germline): MNHEY, SMNVEV (reference sequence). CDR3 loop: CASSQGQGTYEQYF. The CDR3 nucleotides read TGTGCCAGCAGTCAAGGACAGGGTACCTACGAGCAGTACTTC.

The rearrangement uses TRBV14 and TRBJ1-6, with unresolved D. Deletions cut 4 bases from V and 7 bases from J, with 11 bases between. Germline V CDR1 and CDR2: SGHDN, FVKESK. The CDR3 is 14 residues long. CDR3 residues: CASSLRALNSPLHF. DNA for the CDR3: TGTGCCAGCAGCCTTCGGGCCCTAAATTCACCCCTCCACTTT.

The rearrangement links TRBV11-2 to TRBJ2-3; TRBD2 aligns across 13 bases. The CDR3 length is 13 residues. CDR1 is SGHAT and CDR2 is FQNNGV in the germline V gene. Germline trimming cut 4 bases from V and 14 bases from J; bases unmatched to any gene: 6. The CDR3 DNA follows: TGTGCCAGCAGCTCCAGGACTAGCGGGAGAATGTATTTT. This translates into CASSSRTSGRMYF. The variable domain in full, completed from reference TRBV11-2 and TRBJ2-3, reads EAGVAQSPRYKIIEKRQSVAFWCNPISGHATLYWYQQILGQGPKLLIQFQNNGVVDDSQLPKDRFSAERLKGVDSTLKIQPAKLEDSAVYLCASSSRTSGRMYFGPGTRLTVL.